These 25 T cell receptor beta chains originate from one sample sequenced in a study of OX40 agonist ivuxolimab in advanced cancers. TCRdb keeps only in-frame clones here, not all; method: immunoSEQ multiplex PCR. The repertoire holds some 90,000 clones, approximately 91% seen once, with around 0.35% in the top ten. Sequencing was performed on CD4+ or CD8+ T cells sorted from blood, taken in a trial of the OX40 agonist ivuxolimab. Receptors were obtained from an adult with an advanced solid tumor such as melanoma, head and neck, liver or kidney cancer.

The chain joins TRBV4-3 to TRBJ2-7; D is tentatively TRBD1 or TRBD2 (6 bases each). Trimming shortened V by 2 bases and J by 3 bases, and 20 bases separated the two germline ends. CDR3 length: 17 amino acids. CDR1 is LGHNA, CDR2 YSLEER, per germline. This CDR3 reads CASSQFLGGGSVYEQYF. The CDR3 DNA reads TGCGCCAGCAGCCAATTTCTGGGGGGCGGATCGGTCTACGAGCAGTACTTC.

The chain joins TRBV5-1 to TRBJ2-7; TRBD2 matches 8 bases. This CDR3 spans 14 amino acids. CDR1 and CDR2 from the germline V gene are SGHRS and YFSETQ. With V trimmed by 4 bases and J by 0 bases, 3 bases remained unmatched. The DNA of the CDR3 is TGCGCCAGCAGCGGTAGCGGGAACTCCTACGAGCAGTACTTC. Amino acids: CASSGSGNSYEQYF.

V gene TRBV10-3 combines with J gene TRBJ2-1; 12 bases agree with TRBD2. The V gene end was trimmed by 2 bases and the J gene end by 6 bases; junction bases not matched to a gene: 5. The CDR3 spans 16 residues. CDR1 and CDR2 (germline): ENHRY, SYGVKD. As DNA, the CDR3 is TGTGCCATCAGTGAGGATCTAGCGGGAGGGGGCAATGAGCAGTTCTTC. Amino acids: CAISEDLAGGGNEQFF.

CDR3 DNA sequence: TGTGCCAGCAGAGACAGGGCTGGGGCCAACGTCCTGACTTTC. The encoded protein is CASRDRAGANVLTF. J is TRBJ2-6 and V is TRBV19, with 7 bases that match TRBD1. The germline gives CDR1 LNHDA, CDR2 SQIVND (reference sequence). This CDR3 has 14 residues. V was clipped by 9 bases and J by 2 bases; unmatched bases: 4.

CDR3 sequence reads: CASSLVGAQIISDTQYF. As DNA, the CDR3 is TGTGCCAGCAGCTTAGTGGGGGCGCAGATAATCTCCGATACGCAGTATTTT. The chain combines TRBV7-2 with TRBJ2-3; possibly TRBD1 for D (6 bases). Looked up from germline, CDR1 is SGHTA and CDR2 is FQGNSA. V was clipped by 1 base and J by 6 bases, with 20 bases between them. The CDR3 loop spans 17 amino acids.

The genes are TRBV5-1 and TRBJ1-1, with D tentatively TRBD1 (5 bases). V lost 3 bases to trimming and J lost 1 base, with 10 bases between them. The CDR3 is made up of 14 amino acids. CDR1 is SGHRS, CDR2 YFSETQ, per germline. Here the CDR3 DNA reads TGCGCCAGCAGCTGGGGGGTGGAGAACACTGAAGCTTTCTTT. This codes for CASSWGVENTEAFF. Based on the CDR3 plus reference TRBV5-1 and TRBJ1-1, the full variable domain is KAGVTQTPRYLIKTRGQQVTLSCSPISGHRSVSWYQQTPGQGLQFLFEYFSETQRNKGNFPGRFSGRQFSNSRSEMNVSTLELGDSALYLCASSWGVENTEAFFGQGTRLTVV.

This chain links TRBV7-2 with TRBJ2-1; 10 nucleotides match TRBD2. The CDR3 extends over 14 amino acids. With V trimmed by 4 bases and J by 6 bases, 3 bases remained unmatched. The V gene's germline CDR1 is SGHTA and CDR2 FQGNSA. For the CDR3, the DNA is TGTGCCAGCAGCTATCTAGCGGGAGTCAATGAGCAGTTCTTC. Encoded protein: CASSYLAGVNEQFF.

In its sample, this clone was seen a few times. The J gene is TRBJ2-7, the V gene TRBV4-2; 7 positions agree with TRBD2. The germline V gene encodes CDR1 LGHNA and CDR2 YNFKEQ. The trim removed 5 bases at V and 5 bases at J, leaving 21 bases unmatched. The CDR3 consists of 18 residues. This CDR3 reads CASSTHSAGDRRVDEQYF. CDR3 coding DNA: TGTGCCAGCAGCACTCACAGTGCGGGAGATCGTCGGGTAGACGAGCAGTACTTC.

V is TRBV28 and J is TRBJ2-4; possibly TRBD1 for D (5 bases). CDR1 MDHEN and CDR2 SYDVKM come from the germline V gene. V lost 6 bases and J 2 bases, leaving 11 bases between the germline ends. The CDR3 runs to 14 residues. The DNA for the CDR3 is TGTGCCAGCAGATCCAGGGTAACCAAAAACATTCAGTACTTC. This encodes CASRSRVTKNIQYF. Full variable domain (rest looked up from reference TRBV28 and TRBJ2-4): DVKVTQSSRYLVKRTGEKVFLECVQDMDHENMFWYRQDPGLGLRLIYFSYDVKMKEKGDIPEGYSVSREKKERFSLILESASTNQTSMYLCASRSRVTKNIQYFGAGTRLSVL.

J is TRBJ1-2 and V is TRBV2; D unresolved. V lost 1 base, J lost 2 bases, and 8 bases lay in between. Per the germline V gene, CDR1 is SNHLY and CDR2 is FYNNEI. The length of the CDR3 is 14 residues. DNA of the CDR3: TGTGCCAGCAGTGAAGTGGTGCAAAACTATGGCTACACCTTC. Its protein product is CASSEVVQNYGYTF. Filled out from reference TRBV2 and TRBJ1-2, the complete variable domain reads EPEVTQTPSHQVTQMGQEVILRCVPISNHLYFYWYRQILGQKVEFLVSFYNNEISEKSEIFDDQFSVERPDGSNFTLKIRSTKLEDSAMYFCASSEVVQNYGYTFGSGTRLTVV.

Of note for this clone: Relative to the germline gene, one junction end is altered; a read error may explain this. In nucleotides, the CDR3 is TGTGCCAGCAGTGAATCCCTTCCGGCGGGCCATTTT. Protein product: CASSESLPAGHF. V gene TRBV2 combines with J gene TRBJ2-3; possible D gene TRBD2, 5 bases. Germline CDR1 is SNHLY and CDR2 is FYNNEI. The CDR3 has 12 residues.

The V call is TRBV7-8, the J call TRBJ2-1; either TRBD1 or TRBD2 may supply D (5 bases each). CDR3 size: 17 residues. V was pared by 5 bases and J by 10 bases, with 27 bases between. Per the germline V gene, CDR1 is SGHVS and CDR2 is FQNEAQ. In DNA, the CDR3 is TGTGCCAGCAGCGTCCTTTCGAGGTCTAGTTCTCGGGGCGAGCAGTTCTTC. Translated, it gives CASSVLSRSSSRGEQFF.

The genes are TRBV7-3 and TRBJ2-7; 8 nucleotides agree with TRBD1. The CDR3 totals 14 residues. The germline CDR1 and CDR2 sequences are SGHTA and FQGTGA. The ends lost 3 bases at V and 2 bases at J; junction bases unmatched: 3. The CDR3 DNA is TGTGCCAGCAGCTTTTCAGGGGGCCCCTACGAGCAGTACTTC. This translates into CASSFSGGPYEQYF.

J is TRBJ1-5 and V is TRBV28; D is unresolved. V was pared by 6 bases and J by 1 base, with 16 bases between. Germline lookup yields CDR1 MDHEN and CDR2 SYDVKM. The CDR3 is 16 residues long. CDR3 sequence: CASSPLDGRSNQPQHF. The CDR3 DNA sequence: TGTGCCAGCAGCCCTCTTGATGGGCGAAGCAATCAGCCCCAGCATTTT. The full variable domain, with the rest looked up from reference TRBV28 and TRBJ1-5, is DVKVTQSSRYLVKRTGEKVFLECVQDMDHENMFWYRQDPGLGLRLIYFSYDVKMKEKGDIPEGYSVSREKKERFSLILESASTNQTSMYLCASSPLDGRSNQPQHFGDGTRLSIL.

The chain joins TRBV7-2 to TRBJ1-1; no reliable D call. Germline CDR1 SGHTA, CDR2 FQGNSA. CDR3 length: 15 amino acids. The V and J ends lost 4 bases and 1 base respectively, with 13 bases between them. The CDR3: CASSSRPGQNTEAFF. The CDR3 region has the DNA TGTGCCAGCAGCTCCCGCCCTGGGCAGAACACTGAAGCTTTCTTT.

This chain links TRBV6-5 with TRBJ2-3; 7 nucleotides align to TRBD2. The germline V gene encodes CDR1 MNHEY and CDR2 SVGAGI. The ends lost 0 bases at V and 7 bases at J; junction bases unmatched: 7. The CDR3 is 15 residues long. This CDR3 reads CASSYSGTKSHTQYF. The CDR3 DNA is TGTGCCAGCAGTTACTCCGGGACTAAGTCTCATACGCAGTATTTT.

The chain is built from TRBV18 and TRBJ2-5, with a tentative D call TRBD1 (6 bases). Deletions cut 3 bases from V and 5 bases from J, with 10 bases between. Per the germline V gene, CDR1 is KGHSH and CDR2 is LQKENI. The CDR3 is 13 amino acids. The CDR3 region has the DNA TGTGCCAGCTCACCCCAGGGGTTGGAGACCCAGTACTTC. This gives the protein CASSPQGLETQYF.

The gene calls are TRBV10-3 and TRBJ2-3, with D unclear. V lost 3 bases and J lost 0, with 7 bases in between. CDR3 length: 14 residues. Germline V CDR1 and CDR2: ENHRY, SYGVKD. The CDR3 loop is CAISDSKSTDTQYF. For the CDR3, the DNA is TGTGCCATCAGTGATAGTAAGAGCACAGATACGCAGTATTTT.

This chain links TRBV5-4 with TRBJ2-7; D is possibly TRBD2 (8 bases). This CDR3 spans 15 amino acids. V lost 4 bases and J lost 6, with 20 bases in between. Germline values: CDR1 SGHNT, CDR2 YYREEE (reference sequence). CDR3 region: CASSEGLGGRGEQYF. For the CDR3, the DNA is TGTGCCAGCAGCGAGGGACTAGGGGGCCGAGGCGAGCAGTACTTC.

The chain carries TRBV7-8 and TRBJ2-5; 7 nucleotides agree with TRBD2. Trimming cost V 5 bases and J 4 bases; bases outside gene matches: 4. Germline V lookup: CDR1 SGHVS, CDR2 FQNEAQ. The CDR3 sequence is 13 residues long. CDR3: CASSSGMSETQYF. CDR3 DNA sequence: TGTGCCAGCAGCAGCGGGATGTCAGAGACCCAGTACTTC.

The chain uses TRBV2 and TRBJ2-1, with TRBD2 matching 7 bases. The trim removed 5 bases at V and 1 base at J, leaving 5 bases unmatched. The CDR3 is made up of 15 amino acids. The germline CDR1 and CDR2 sequences are SNHLY and FYNNEI. Written as DNA, the CDR3 is TGTGCCAGCAGTAATAGCGGGTTTTCCTACAATGAGCAGTTCTTC. Amino acid sequence: CASSNSGFSYNEQFF.

The chain employs TRBV5-4 and TRBJ2-7; D not certain. The V gene lost 4 bases and the J gene lost 7 bases, with 15 bases spanning the gap. Germline loops: CDR1 SGHNT, CDR2 YYREEE (reference sequence). The CDR3 loop spans 13 amino acids. The CDR3, as DNA: TGTGCCAGCAGCCCCCACGGTGTGTGGGAGCAGTACTTC. Encoded protein: CASSPHGVWEQYF.

This chain connects TRBV5-4 to TRBJ2-3; tentative D call: TRBD1 (5 bases). CDR1 is SGHNT, CDR2 YYREEE, per germline (reference sequence). CDR3 size: 17 residues. Trimming stripped 3 bases from V and 0 bases from J, with 17 bases between. CDR3 loop: CASSYGNNRQSTDTQYF. The CDR3 DNA follows: TGTGCCAGCAGCTACGGAAATAATAGACAGAGCACAGATACGCAGTATTTT.

This chain joins TRBV30 and TRBJ2-1; D gene ambiguous. The germline V gene encodes CDR1 GTSNPN and CDR2 SVGIG (reference sequence). The CDR3 is 14 residues long. V gave up 4 bases and J gave up 7 bases, with 17 bases separating them. In DNA form, the CDR3 reads TGTGCCTGGACGCGCTCGGACGGAAGAAATGAGCAGTTCTTC. It specifies CAWTRSDGRNEQFF.

The V call is TRBV6-5, the J call TRBJ2-3; the D gene is possibly TRBD1 (5 bases). CDR1 and CDR2 (germline): MNHEY, SVGAGI. The CDR3 runs to 15 residues. V lost 0 bases and J lost 2, with 9 bases in between. DNA of the CDR3: TGTGCCAGCAGTTACTCAGGGGCCTCCACAGATACGCAGTATTTT. Amino acid sequence: CASSYSGASTDTQYF.